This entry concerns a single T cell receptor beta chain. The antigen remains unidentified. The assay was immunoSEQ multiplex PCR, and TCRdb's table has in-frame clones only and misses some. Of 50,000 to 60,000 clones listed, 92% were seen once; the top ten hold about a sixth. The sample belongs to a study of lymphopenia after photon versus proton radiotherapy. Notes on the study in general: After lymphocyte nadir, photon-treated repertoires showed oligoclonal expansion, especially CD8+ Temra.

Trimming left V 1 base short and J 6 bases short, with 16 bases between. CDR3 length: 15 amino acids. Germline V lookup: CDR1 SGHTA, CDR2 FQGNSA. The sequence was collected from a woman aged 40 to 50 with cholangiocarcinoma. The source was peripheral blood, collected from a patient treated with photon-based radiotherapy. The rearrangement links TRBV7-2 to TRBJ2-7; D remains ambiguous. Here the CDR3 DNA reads TGTGCCAGCAGCTTAGGAGGCCATAGTGGATCCGAGCAGTACTTC. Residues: CASSLGGHSGSEQYF.